The 30 T cell receptor beta chains in this list originate from one sample, sequenced in a study of blood T cell repertoires in COVID-19. The repertoire was sequenced with immunoSEQ multiplex PCR; TCRdb's copy has only in-frame clones and lacks some. Of 70,000 to 80,000 clones listed, roughly 82% are singletons. What was sequenced was peripheral blood. Receptors originate from a man aged 50 or older with acute or convalescent COVID-19.

The chain combines TRBV24-1 with TRBJ1-2, with 8 bases matching TRBD1. After removal of 3 bases from V and 8 bases from J, the junction contained 7 bases not matched to a gene. Germline V gene lookup returns CDR1 KGHDR and CDR2 SFDVKD. The CDR3 totals 14 residues. The CDR3 bases are TGTGCCACCAGTGATGGCAGGGGGCGCAAAGGCTACACCTTC. This gives the protein CATSDGRGRKGYTF.

The rearrangement uses TRBV2 and TRBJ1-1; D might be TRBD1 (6 bases). CDR3 length: 14 amino acids. Trimming pared 6 bases from V and 6 bases from J, leaving 17 bases between. Germline V lookup: CDR1 SNHLY, CDR2 FYNNEI. The CDR3 bases are TGTGCCAGCAGGGGTCGTCAGGGGATGTCTGAAGCTTTCTTT. It codes for CASRGRQGMSEAFF.

The rearrangement links TRBV5-1 to TRBJ1-5, with a tentative D call TRBD1 (5 bases). CDR3 length equals 15 residues. Germline assignment: CDR1 SGHRS and CDR2 YFSETQ. With 0 bases removed from V and 7 bases from J, the gap between germline ends came to 14 bases. CDR3 DNA: TGCGCCAGCAGCTTGGATGGGGCGGCAGCACAGCCCCAGCATTTT. Amino acid sequence: CASSLDGAAAQPQHF.

The V call is TRBV27, the J call TRBJ2-5, with D tentatively TRBD1 (6 bases). The CDR3 is 15 amino acids. V was shortened by 3 bases and J by 1 base, with 12 bases between the two germline ends. Germline CDR1 MNHEY, CDR2 SMNVEV (reference sequence). CDR3: CASSFRSTGQETQYF. The CDR3 DNA sequence: TGTGCCAGCAGTTTTCGGTCGACAGGCCAAGAGACCCAGTACTTC.

The CDR3 region has the DNA TGTGCCAGCAGCTGGCCCAGGGGAGATCGCACAGATACGCAGTATTTT. Protein product: CASSWPRGDRTDTQYF. The chain carries TRBV7-9 and TRBJ2-3; tentative D call: TRBD1 (6 bases). Trimming cost V 4 bases and J 1 base, with 15 bases left between them. Per germline, CDR1 SEHNR and CDR2 FQNEAQ (reference sequence). There are 16 residues in the CDR3.

The CDR3 coding sequence is TGTGCCAGCAGCTCTGGAGGACGGGTTGAAGCTTTCTTT. It yields the protein CASSSGGRVEAFF. The chain recombines TRBV7-2 with TRBJ1-1; D unresolved. V was trimmed by 4 bases and J by 7 bases, leaving 13 bases between them. CDR3 length: 13 residues. CDR1 and CDR2 from the germline V gene are SGHTA and FQGNSA.

The genes are TRBV29-1 and TRBJ1-2, with D hard to call. V was trimmed by 6 bases and J by 7 bases, leaving 12 bases between them. The CDR3 length is 11 residues. Germline V gene lookup returns CDR1 SQVTM and CDR2 ANQGSEA. CDR3 amino acids: CSVTDPLGYTF. The CDR3 DNA sequence: TGCAGCGTAACAGACCCCCTTGGCTACACCTTC.

V gene TRBV30 combines with J gene TRBJ2-7; TRBD1 matches 10 bases. V lost 8 bases and J lost 4; bases outside the gene matches: 8. CDR3 length equals 13 residues. Looked up from germline, CDR1 is GTSNPN and CDR2 is SVGIG (reference sequence). CDR3 in amino acids: CAMRQGAGYEQYF. The CDR3 DNA is TGTGCCATGCGACAGGGGGCCGGATACGAGCAGTACTTC.

The chain has TRBV7-2 and TRBJ2-5; no reliable D call. From germline, CDR1 is SGHTA and CDR2 FQGNSA. The CDR3 is made up of 14 amino acids. With 9 bases removed from V and 1 base from J, the gap between germline ends came to 15 bases. CDR3 residues: CASHRGLGQETQYF. In DNA, the CDR3 is TGTGCCAGTCATCGTGGGCTGGGCCAAGAGACCCAGTACTTC.

The V and J genes are TRBV29-1 and TRBJ2-2, with D possibly being TRBD1 (9 bases). This CDR3 is built from 16 residues. Germline lookup yields CDR1 SQVTM and CDR2 ANQGSEA. Trimming took off 7 bases at V and 2 bases at J, with 20 bases between the two ends. The CDR3 nucleotides are TGCAGCGCCCGGGAGGGGACAGGGCCAAACACCGGGGAGCTGTTTTTT. This encodes CSAREGTGPNTGELFF.

J is TRBJ2-7 and V is TRBV9; TRBD1 matches at 9 bases. Germline V gene sequence: CDR1 SGDLS, CDR2 YYNGEE. Trimming took 4 bases from V and 2 from J; bases not matched to a gene: 4. This CDR3 is built from 14 residues. The CDR3 is CASSSRTGAYEQYF. CDR3 coding DNA: TGTGCCAGCAGCTCCCGGACAGGGGCCTACGAGCAGTACTTC.

The V gene is TRBV19, the J gene TRBJ1-4; tentatively, D is TRBD1 (5 bases). Trimming left V 8 bases short and J 3 bases short, with 13 bases between. Germline V gene sequence: CDR1 LNHDA, CDR2 SQIVND (reference sequence). The CDR3 is 14 amino acids. The DNA for the CDR3 is TGTGCCAGTCGGACATCAGCCTCTAATGAAAAACTGTTTTTT. Translated: CASRTSASNEKLFF.

The chain combines TRBV5-8 with TRBJ1-5, with a weak D call TRBD1 (6 bases). Germline values: CDR1 SGHTS, CDR2 YDEGEE. CDR3 size: 16 residues. The ends were cut back, 0 bases at V and 4 bases at J, with 14 bases in the middle. The CDR3 sequence: CASSLVLGQRNQPQHF. CDR3 nucleotide sequence: TGTGCCAGCAGCTTGGTCTTGGGACAAAGAAATCAGCCCCAGCATTTT. Filled out from reference TRBV5-8 and TRBJ1-5, the complete variable domain reads EAGVTQSPTHLIKTRGQQATLRCSPISGHTSVYWYQQALGLGLQFLLWYDEGEERNRGNFPPRFSGRQFPNYSSELNVNALELEDSALYLCASSLVLGQRNQPQHFGDGTRLSIL.

This clone appeared a few times. The gene calls are TRBV6-6 and TRBJ2-2; possibly TRBD1 for D (5 bases). The CDR3 runs 14 residues. V gave up 2 bases and J gave up 6 bases, with 10 bases separating them. Looked up from germline, CDR1 is MNHNY and CDR2 is SVGAGI (reference sequence). The CDR3 nucleotides are TGTGCCAGCAGTTACAAGGGGTTCGCCGGGGAGCTGTTTTTT. Amino acids: CASSYKGFAGELFF.

As for this clone: At one end the junction does not follow the germline gene, possibly because of a read error. The gene calls are TRBV5-1 and TRBJ1-1; unclear D gene. Germline CDR1 and CDR2: SGHRS and YFSETQ. The CDR3 consists of 15 residues. This CDR3 reads CASSLDPSGSTEAFF. CDR3 nucleotides: TGCGCCAGCAGTTTGGATCCGTCGGGTAGCACTGAAGCTTTCTTT.

The chain couples TRBV3-1 (or the pseudogene TRBV3-2) to TRBJ2-5; possibly TRBD1 for D (6 bases). This CDR3 has 15 residues. Germline V gives CDR1 LGHDT, CDR2 YNNKEL (reference sequence). Trimming shortened V by 4 bases and J by 3 bases, and 15 bases separated the two germline ends. The CDR3 DNA sequence: TGTGCCAGCAGCCGCACCCTTGACAGGAAAGAGACCCAGTACTTC. This codes for CASSRTLDRKETQYF.

The CDR3 bases are TGTGCCAGTAGTATAGGGGACAGGACTAATTCACCCCTCCACTTT. This sequence encodes CASSIGDRTNSPLHF. V is TRBV19 and J is TRBJ1-6; TRBD1 matches 8 bases. Germline CDR1 reads LNHDA; CDR2 reads SQIVND (reference sequence). This CDR3 has 15 residues. V dropped 1 base and J dropped 6; count of bases not matched to a gene: 2. Complete variable domain (other parts from reference TRBV19 and TRBJ1-6): DGGITQSPKYLFRKEGQNVTLSCEQNLNHDAMYWYRQDPGQGLRLIYYSQIVNDFQKGDIAEGYSVSREKKESFPLTVTSAQKNPTAFYLCASSIGDRTNSPLHFGNGTRLTVT.

This rearrangement joins TRBV5-1 to TRBJ1-3; 7 positions match TRBD1. Germline trimming cut 4 bases from V and 0 bases from J; bases unmatched to any gene: 7. In germline, CDR1 is SGHRS, CDR2 YFSETQ. The CDR3 sequence is 16 residues long. The CDR3 DNA reads as TGCGCCAGCAGCCGCGGACAGGAAATCTCTGGAAACACCATATATTTT. Its protein is CASSRGQEISGNTIYF.

The gene calls are TRBV28 and TRBJ2-2; tentative D call: TRBD2 (6 bases). The germline V gene encodes CDR1 MDHEN and CDR2 SYDVKM. The CDR3 loop spans 15 amino acids. Trimming stripped 5 bases from V and 3 bases from J, with 13 bases between. The DNA for the CDR3 is TGTGCCAGCAGTCGCGGGACTCCTGACACCGGGGAGCTGTTTTTT. Amino acid sequence: CASSRGTPDTGELFF.

The rearrangement uses TRBV19 and TRBJ2-7, with TRBD1 matching over 8 bases. This CDR3 has 13 residues. With V trimmed by 2 bases and J by 6 bases, 3 bases remained unmatched. Looked up from germline, CDR1 is LNHDA and CDR2 is SQIVND (reference sequence). The CDR3 coding sequence is TGTGCCAGTAGTATACAGGGGGCACGCGAGCAGTACTTC. As protein: CASSIQGAREQYF.

This rearrangement joins TRBV28 to TRBJ2-5, with 8 bases matching TRBD1. Trimming removed 4 bases from V and 5 bases from J; junction bases left unmatched: 6. Germline CDR1 MDHEN, CDR2 SYDVKM. The CDR3 consists of 14 residues. CDR3 sequence: CASSSYRGSETQYF. Here the CDR3 DNA reads TGTGCCAGCAGTTCCTACAGGGGGTCGGAGACCCAGTACTTC.

This chain links TRBV4-1 with TRBJ1-1, with TRBD1 as a possible D gene (5 bases). This CDR3 is 14 amino acids long. V lost 2 bases and J 6 bases, leaving 13 bases between the germline ends. Germline V gene lookup returns CDR1 MGHRA and CDR2 YSYEKL. CDR3: CASSQRGGRAEAFF. The DNA of the CDR3 is TGCGCCAGCAGCCAAAGGGGAGGCAGGGCTGAAGCTTTCTTT.

The chain has TRBV7-2 and TRBJ2-5; 9 positions match TRBD2. V was clipped by 5 bases and J by 2 bases; unmatched bases: 3. CDR1 SGHTA and CDR2 FQGNSA come from the germline V gene. The CDR3 has 14 residues. This chain's CDR3 is CASSLLAGQETQYF. In nucleotides, the CDR3 is TGTGCCAGCAGCCTTCTAGCGGGGCAAGAGACCCAGTACTTC.

The gene calls are TRBV14 and TRBJ2-7, with TRBD1 as a possible D gene (6 bases). The CDR3 totals 13 residues. From germline, CDR1 is SGHDN and CDR2 FVKESK. Trimming removed 6 bases from V and 0 bases from J, with 9 bases in between. CDR3: CASRGTHSYEQYF. CDR3 DNA sequence: TGTGCCAGCAGGGGGACACACTCCTACGAGCAGTACTTC.

The rearrangement uses TRBV10-3 and TRBJ2-1; 8 bases line up with TRBD1. CDR3 length equals 15 residues. V was clipped by 11 bases and J by 8 bases; unmatched bases: 17. Germline V lookup: CDR1 ENHRY, CDR2 SYGVKD. CDR3 bases: TGTGCCCTCTCAGCAGGTACAGGGGGGAAGGATGAGCAGTTCTTC. It encodes CALSAGTGGKDEQFF.

The chain is built from TRBV5-5 and TRBJ1-2; 7 bases are shared with TRBD1. This CDR3 spans 15 amino acids. CDR1 SGHKS and CDR2 YYEKEE come from the germline V gene (reference sequence). V shed 4 bases, J shed 0 bases, and the junction held 6 bases outside the gene matches. This CDR3 reads CASSPGTVTNYGYTF. In DNA form, the CDR3 reads TGTGCCAGCAGCCCTGGGACAGTAACTAACTATGGCTACACCTTC.

V and J are TRBV28 and TRBJ2-2; D is possibly TRBD1 (5 bases). This CDR3 has 16 residues. The V end was cut by 3 bases, the J end by 2 bases, with 13 bases between. CDR1 and CDR2 (germline): MDHEN, SYDVKM. The CDR3 sequence: CASSFRAGINTGELFF. CDR3 sequence (DNA): TGTGCCAGCAGTTTTAGGGCAGGGATTAACACCGGGGAGCTGTTTTTT.

V gene TRBV19 combines with J gene TRBJ2-3, with 10 nucleotides matching TRBD2. The CDR3 extends over 15 amino acids. Germline V gene lookup returns CDR1 LNHDA and CDR2 SQIVND (reference sequence). Unmatched junction bases numbered 8, after V lost 5 bases and J lost 6 bases. CDR3 amino acids: CASSEPSGSVDTQYF. CDR3 DNA sequence: TGTGCCAGTAGTGAACCTAGCGGGAGTGTGGATACGCAGTATTTT.

The V call is TRBV10-3, the J call TRBJ2-2, with 7 bases lining up with TRBD1. This CDR3 has 16 residues. Germline V gives CDR1 ENHRY, CDR2 SYGVKD. The ends lost 4 bases at V and 0 bases at J; junction bases unmatched: 5. The CDR3, as DNA: TGTGCCATCAGTGGGACAGGATACACGAACACCGGGGAGCTGTTTTTT. Protein product: CAISGTGYTNTGELFF.

This clone was seen a few times. The J gene is TRBJ1-2, the V gene TRBV5-1; D is unclear. V was cut by 4 bases and J by 7 bases, with 17 bases left in between. Germline values: CDR1 SGHRS, CDR2 YFSETQ. There are 14 residues in the CDR3. The CDR3 DNA reads as TGCGCCAGCAGCGAGCAGGCAGCTGGAGGTGGCTACACCTTC. Its protein product is CASSEQAAGGGYTF.